This TCR beta chain was sequenced during a study of T cell repertoires in cytomegalovirus infection. TCRdb reanalysed the reads using MiXCR and keeps one entry per CDR3 protein. Seen here are fewer than 850,000 distinct CDR3 sequences, just under 30% observed once, and the top ten hold 10% to 15%. Notes on the study in general: What dominated the ex vivo response were HLA-C-restricted CMV-specific TCR beta clonotypes.

This clonotype was detected a few times. Antigen specificity is unknown. The sample here was cultured CD8+ T cells from PBMCs, taken from culture after CMV antigen stimulation. This TCR came from a human donor in good health (CMV status not recorded). Some clones in this sample may be carry-over from other donors' samples.

CDR3 loop: CATSRERVSGPDYF. In nucleotides, the CDR3 is TGTGCCACCAGCAGAGAGCGCGTCAGCGGCCCTGATTACTTC. This chain connects TRBV15 to TRBJ2-7; a possible D gene is TRBD2 (5 bases). The CDR3 is made up of 14 amino acids. V was clipped by 0 bases and J by 13 bases, with 19 bases between them. Germline V gene data show CDR1 as LNHNV and CDR2 as YYDKDF (reference sequence). The full variable domain, completed using reference TRBV15 and TRBJ2-7, is DAMVIQNPRYQVTQFGKPVTLSCSQTLNHNVMYWYQQKSSQAPKLLFHYYDKDFNNEADTPDNFQSRRPNTSFCFLDIRSPGLGDTAMYLCATSRERVSGPDYFGPGTRLTVT.